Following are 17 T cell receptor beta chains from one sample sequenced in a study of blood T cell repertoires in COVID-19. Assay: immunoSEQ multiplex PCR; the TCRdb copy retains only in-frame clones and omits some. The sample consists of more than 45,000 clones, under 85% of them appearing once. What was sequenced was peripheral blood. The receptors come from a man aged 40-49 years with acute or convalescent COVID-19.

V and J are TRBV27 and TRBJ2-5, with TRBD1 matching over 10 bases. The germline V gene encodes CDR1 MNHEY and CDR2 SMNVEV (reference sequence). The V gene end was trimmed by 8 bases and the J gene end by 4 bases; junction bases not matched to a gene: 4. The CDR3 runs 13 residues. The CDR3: CASWTGGAETQYF. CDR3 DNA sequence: TGTGCCAGCTGGACAGGGGGTGCAGAGACCCAGTACTTC.

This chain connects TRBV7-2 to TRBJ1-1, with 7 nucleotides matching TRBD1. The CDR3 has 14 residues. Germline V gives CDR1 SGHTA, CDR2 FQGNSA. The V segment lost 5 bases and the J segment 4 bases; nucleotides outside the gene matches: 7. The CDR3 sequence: CASSRRQGGTEAFF. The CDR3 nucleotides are TGTGCCAGCAGCCGGAGACAGGGTGGCACTGAAGCTTTCTTT.

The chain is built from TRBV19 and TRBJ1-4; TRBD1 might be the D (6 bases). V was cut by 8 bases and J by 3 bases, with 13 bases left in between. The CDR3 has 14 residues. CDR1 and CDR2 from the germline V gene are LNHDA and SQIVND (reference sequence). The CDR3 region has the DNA TGTGCCAGTGGTAACTGGGGGCCTAATGAAAAACTGTTTTTT. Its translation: CASGNWGPNEKLFF. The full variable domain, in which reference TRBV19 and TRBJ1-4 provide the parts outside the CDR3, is DGGITQSPKYLFRKEGQNVTLSCEQNLNHDAMYWYRQDPGQGLRLIYYSQIVNDFQKGDIAEGYSVSREKKESFPLTVTSAQKNPTAFYLCASGNWGPNEKLFFGSGTQLSVL.

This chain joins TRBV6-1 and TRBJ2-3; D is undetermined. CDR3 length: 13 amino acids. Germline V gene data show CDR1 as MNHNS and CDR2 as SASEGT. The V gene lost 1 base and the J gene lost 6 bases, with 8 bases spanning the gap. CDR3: CASSEVFGDTQYF. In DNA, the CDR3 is TGTGCCAGCAGTGAAGTCTTCGGGGATACGCAGTATTTT.

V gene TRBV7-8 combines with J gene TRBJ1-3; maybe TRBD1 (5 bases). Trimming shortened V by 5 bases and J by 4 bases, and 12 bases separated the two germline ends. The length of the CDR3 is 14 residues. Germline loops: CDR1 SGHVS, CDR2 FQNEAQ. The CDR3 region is CASSPGTSGNTIYF. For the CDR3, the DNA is TGTGCCAGCAGCCCTGGGACTTCCGGAAACACCATATATTTT.

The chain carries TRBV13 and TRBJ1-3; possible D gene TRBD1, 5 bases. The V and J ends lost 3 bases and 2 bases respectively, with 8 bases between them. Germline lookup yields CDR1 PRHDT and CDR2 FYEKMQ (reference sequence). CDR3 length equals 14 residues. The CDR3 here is CASSFSGAGNTIYF. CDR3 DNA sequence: TGTGCCAGCAGCTTCTCGGGGGCTGGAAACACCATATATTTT.

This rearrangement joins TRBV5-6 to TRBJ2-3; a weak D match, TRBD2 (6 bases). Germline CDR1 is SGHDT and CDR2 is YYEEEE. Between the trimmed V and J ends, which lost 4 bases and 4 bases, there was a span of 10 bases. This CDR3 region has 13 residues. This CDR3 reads CASSPGGSDTQYF. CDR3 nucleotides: TGTGCCAGCAGCCCTGGGGGGTCAGATACGCAGTATTTT.

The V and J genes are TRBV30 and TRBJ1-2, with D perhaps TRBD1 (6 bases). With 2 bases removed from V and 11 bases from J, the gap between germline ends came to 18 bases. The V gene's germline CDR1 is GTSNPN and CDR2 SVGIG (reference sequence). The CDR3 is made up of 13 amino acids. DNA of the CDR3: TGTGCCTGGAGTAGGGGGGGCTACTTGGGGTACACCTTC. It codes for CAWSRGGYLGYTF.

CDR3 bases: TGTGCCAGCAGTCCCTCCTCACCGGGCACAGATACGCAGTATTTT. Translating gives CASSPSSPGTDTQYF. The chain links TRBV28 to TRBJ2-3; D is unresolved. Trimming removed 5 bases from V and 1 base from J, with 13 bases in between. Germline CDR1 reads MDHEN; CDR2 reads SYDVKM. The CDR3 is made up of 15 amino acids. The full variable domain, in which reference TRBV28 and TRBJ2-3 provide the parts outside the CDR3, is DVKVTQSSRYLVKRTGEKVFLECVQDMDHENMFWYRQDPGLGLRLIYFSYDVKMKEKGDIPEGYSVSREKKERFSLILESASTNQTSMYLCASSPSSPGTDTQYFGPGTRLTVL.

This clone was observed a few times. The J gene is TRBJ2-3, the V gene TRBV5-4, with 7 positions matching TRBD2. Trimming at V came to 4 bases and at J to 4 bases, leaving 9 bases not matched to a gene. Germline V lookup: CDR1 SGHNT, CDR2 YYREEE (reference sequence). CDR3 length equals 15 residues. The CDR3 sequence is CASSLRTSSADTQYF. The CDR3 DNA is TGTGCCAGCAGCCTGAGGACTAGTAGTGCAGATACGCAGTATTTT.

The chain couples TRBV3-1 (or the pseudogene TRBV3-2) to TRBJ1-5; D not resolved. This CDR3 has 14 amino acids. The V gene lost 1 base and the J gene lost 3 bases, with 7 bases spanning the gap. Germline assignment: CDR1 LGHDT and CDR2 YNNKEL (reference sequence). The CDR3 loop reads CASSQAGVNQPQHF. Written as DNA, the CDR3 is TGTGCCAGCAGCCAAGCAGGTGTCAATCAGCCCCAGCATTTT.

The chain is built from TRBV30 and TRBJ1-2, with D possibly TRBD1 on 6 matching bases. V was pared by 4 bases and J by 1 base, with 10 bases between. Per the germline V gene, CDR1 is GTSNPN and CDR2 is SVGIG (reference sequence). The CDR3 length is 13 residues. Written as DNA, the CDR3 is TGTGCCTGGACTCGGGACAATAACTATGGCTACACCTTC. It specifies CAWTRDNNYGYTF.

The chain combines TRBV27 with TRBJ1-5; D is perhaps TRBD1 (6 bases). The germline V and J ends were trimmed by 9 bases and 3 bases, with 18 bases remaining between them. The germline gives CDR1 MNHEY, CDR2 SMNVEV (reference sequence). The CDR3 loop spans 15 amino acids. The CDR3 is CARRGGMASNQPQHF. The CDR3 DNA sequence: TGTGCCAGACGGGGGGGCATGGCCTCCAATCAGCCCCAGCATTTT.

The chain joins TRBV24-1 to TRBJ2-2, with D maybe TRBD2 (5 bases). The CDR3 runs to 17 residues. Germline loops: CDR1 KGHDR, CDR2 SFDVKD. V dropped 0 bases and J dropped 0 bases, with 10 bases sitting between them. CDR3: CATSDLYGGTNTGELFF. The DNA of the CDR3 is TGTGCCACCAGTGATTTGTATGGAGGAACGAACACCGGGGAGCTGTTTTTT.

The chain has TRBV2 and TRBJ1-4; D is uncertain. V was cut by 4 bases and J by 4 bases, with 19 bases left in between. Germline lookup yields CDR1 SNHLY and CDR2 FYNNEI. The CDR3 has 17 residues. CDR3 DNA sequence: TGTGCCAGCAGTGGAGAACCCCTTAAGCGGGGTAATGAAAAACTGTTTTTT. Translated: CASSGEPLKRGNEKLFF.

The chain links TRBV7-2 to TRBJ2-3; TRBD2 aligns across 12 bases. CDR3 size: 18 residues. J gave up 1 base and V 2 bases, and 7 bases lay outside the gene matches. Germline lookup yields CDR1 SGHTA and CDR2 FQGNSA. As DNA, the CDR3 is TGTGCCAGCAGCTTACGGCTAGCGGGGGGGTGGGGCACAGATACGCAGTATTTT. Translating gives CASSLRLAGGWGTDTQYF.

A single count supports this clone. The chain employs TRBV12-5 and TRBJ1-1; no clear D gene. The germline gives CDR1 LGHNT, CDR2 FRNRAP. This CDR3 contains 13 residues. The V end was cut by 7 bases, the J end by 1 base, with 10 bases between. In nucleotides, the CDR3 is TGTGCTAGTGCCGTAACAGAGAACACTGAAGCTTTCTTT. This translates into CASAVTENTEAFF. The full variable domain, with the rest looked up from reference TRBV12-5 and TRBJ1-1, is DARVTQTPRHKVTEMGQEVTMRCQPILGHNTVFWYRQTMMQGLELLAYFRNRAPLDDSGMPKDRFSAEMPDATLATLKIQPSEPRDSAVYFCASAVTENTEAFFGQGTRLTVV.